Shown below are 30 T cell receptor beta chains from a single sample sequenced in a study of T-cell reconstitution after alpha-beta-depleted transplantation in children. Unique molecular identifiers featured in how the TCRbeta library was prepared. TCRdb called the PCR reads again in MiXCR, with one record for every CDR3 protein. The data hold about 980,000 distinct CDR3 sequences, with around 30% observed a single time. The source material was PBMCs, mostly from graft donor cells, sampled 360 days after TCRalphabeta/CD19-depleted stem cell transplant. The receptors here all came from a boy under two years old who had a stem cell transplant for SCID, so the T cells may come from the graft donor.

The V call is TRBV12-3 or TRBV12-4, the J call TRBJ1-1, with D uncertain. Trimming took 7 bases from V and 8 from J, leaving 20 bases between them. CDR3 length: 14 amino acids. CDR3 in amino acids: CASIPSPGIGEAFF. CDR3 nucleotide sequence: TGTGCCAGCATCCCCTCCCCGGGAATAGGGGAAGCTTTCTTT.

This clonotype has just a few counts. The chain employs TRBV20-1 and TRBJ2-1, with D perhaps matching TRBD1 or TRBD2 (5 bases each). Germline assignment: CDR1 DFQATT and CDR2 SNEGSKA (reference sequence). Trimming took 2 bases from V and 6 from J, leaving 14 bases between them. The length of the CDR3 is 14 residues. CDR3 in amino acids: CSARRPGPINEQFF. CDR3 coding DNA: TGCAGTGCTAGAAGACCGGGACCCATCAATGAGCAGTTCTTC.

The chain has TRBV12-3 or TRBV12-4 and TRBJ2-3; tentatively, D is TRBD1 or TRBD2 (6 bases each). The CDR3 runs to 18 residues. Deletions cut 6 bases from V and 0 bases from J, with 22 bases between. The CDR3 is CASRGGERTISSTDTQYF. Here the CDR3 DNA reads TGTGCCAGCAGGGGGGGCGAGCGGACGATATCTAGCACAGATACGCAGTATTTT.

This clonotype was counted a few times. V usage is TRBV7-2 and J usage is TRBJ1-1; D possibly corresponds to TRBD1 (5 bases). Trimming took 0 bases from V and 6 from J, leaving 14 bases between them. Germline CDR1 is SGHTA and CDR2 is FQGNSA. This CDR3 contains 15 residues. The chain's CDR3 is CASSLARGVFAEAFF. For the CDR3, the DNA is TGTGCCAGCAGCTTAGCGAGGGGTGTGTTTGCTGAAGCTTTCTTT.

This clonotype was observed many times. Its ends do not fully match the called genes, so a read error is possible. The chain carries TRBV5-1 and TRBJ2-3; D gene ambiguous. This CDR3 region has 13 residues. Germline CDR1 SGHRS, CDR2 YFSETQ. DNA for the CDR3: TGTGCCAGCAGCTTACCTAGCACAGATACGCAGTATTTT. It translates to CASSLPSTDTQYF.

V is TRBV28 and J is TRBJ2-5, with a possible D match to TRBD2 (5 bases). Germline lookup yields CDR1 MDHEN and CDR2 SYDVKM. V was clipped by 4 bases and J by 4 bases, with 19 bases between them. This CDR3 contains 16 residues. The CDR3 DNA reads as TGTGCCAGCAGTTCCCGCGGACCTCTAGCAAGAGAGACCCAGTACTTC. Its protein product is CASSSRGPLARETQYF.

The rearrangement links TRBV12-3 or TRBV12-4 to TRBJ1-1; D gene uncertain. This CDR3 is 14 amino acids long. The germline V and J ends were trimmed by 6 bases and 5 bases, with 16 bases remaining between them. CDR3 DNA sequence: TGTGCCAGCAGCCAAAACACGAGGGTGACTGAAGCTTTCTTT. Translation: CASSQNTRVTEAFF.

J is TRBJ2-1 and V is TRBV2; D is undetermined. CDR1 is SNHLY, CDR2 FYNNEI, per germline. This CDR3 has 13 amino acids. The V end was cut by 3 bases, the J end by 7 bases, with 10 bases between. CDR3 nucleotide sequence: TGTGCCAGCAGTGACTCGAATAGGAATGAGCAGTTCTTC. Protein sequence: CASSDSNRNEQFF. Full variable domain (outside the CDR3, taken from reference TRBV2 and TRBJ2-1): EPEVTQTPSHQVTQMGQEVILRCVPISNHLYFYWYRQILGQKVEFLVSFYNNEISEKSEIFDDQFSVERPDGSNFTLKIRSTKLEDSAMYFCASSDSNRNEQFFGPGTRLTVL.

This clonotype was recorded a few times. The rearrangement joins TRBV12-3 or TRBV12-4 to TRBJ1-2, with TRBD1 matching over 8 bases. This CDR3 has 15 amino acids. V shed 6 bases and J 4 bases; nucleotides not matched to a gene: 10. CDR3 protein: CASRLDRTGPYGYTF. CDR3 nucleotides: TGTGCCAGCAGGCTGGACAGGACAGGGCCCTATGGCTACACCTTC.

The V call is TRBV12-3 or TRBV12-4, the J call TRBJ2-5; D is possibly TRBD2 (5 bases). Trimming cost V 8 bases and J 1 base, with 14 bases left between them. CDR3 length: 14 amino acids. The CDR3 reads CASGVGDLQETQYF. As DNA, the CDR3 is TGTGCCAGCGGTGTGGGAGACCTCCAAGAGACCCAGTACTTC.

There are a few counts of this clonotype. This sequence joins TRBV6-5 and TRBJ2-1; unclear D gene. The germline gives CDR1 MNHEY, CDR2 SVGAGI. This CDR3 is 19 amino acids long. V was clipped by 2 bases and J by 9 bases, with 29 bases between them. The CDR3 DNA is TGTGCCAGCAGTTACACCCAGTTTTCTACGGGCCCGGACCGTGGTGAGCAGTTCTTC. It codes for CASSYTQFSTGPDRGEQFF.

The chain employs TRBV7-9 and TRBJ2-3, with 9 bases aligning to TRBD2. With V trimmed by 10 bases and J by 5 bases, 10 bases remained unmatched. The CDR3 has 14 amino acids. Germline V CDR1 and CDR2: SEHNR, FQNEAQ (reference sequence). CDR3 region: CATPGLAEGDTQYF. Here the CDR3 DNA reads TGTGCCACCCCGGGACTAGCCGAGGGAGATACGCAGTATTTT.

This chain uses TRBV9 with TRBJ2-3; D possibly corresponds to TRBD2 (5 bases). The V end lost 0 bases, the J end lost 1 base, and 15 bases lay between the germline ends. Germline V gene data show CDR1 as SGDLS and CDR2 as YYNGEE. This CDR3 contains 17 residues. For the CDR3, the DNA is TGTGCCAGCAGCGTAGGTCGAGGGTGGTTGGGCACAGATACGCAGTATTTT. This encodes CASSVGRGWLGTDTQYF.

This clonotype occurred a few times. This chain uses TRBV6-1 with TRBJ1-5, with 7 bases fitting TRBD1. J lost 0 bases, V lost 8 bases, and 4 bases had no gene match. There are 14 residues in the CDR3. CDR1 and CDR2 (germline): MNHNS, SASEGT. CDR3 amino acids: CASWTGYSNQPQHF. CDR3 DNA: TGTGCCAGCTGGACAGGATATAGCAATCAGCCCCAGCATTTT.

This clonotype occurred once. CDR3 residues: CASRLTGGGGETQYF. CDR3 sequence (DNA): TGTGCCAGCAGGCTTACAGGGGGCGGAGGAGAGACCCAGTACTTC. This chain links TRBV12-3 or TRBV12-4 with TRBJ2-5; 9 bases agree with TRBD1. The CDR3 extends over 15 amino acids. Trimming at V came to 6 bases and at J to 4 bases, leaving 9 bases not matched to a gene.

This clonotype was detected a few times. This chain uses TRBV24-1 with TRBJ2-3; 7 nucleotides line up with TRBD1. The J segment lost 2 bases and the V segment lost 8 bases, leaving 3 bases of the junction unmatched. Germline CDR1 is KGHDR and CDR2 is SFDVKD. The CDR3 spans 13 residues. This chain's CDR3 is CATTGTDTDTQYF. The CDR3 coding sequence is TGTGCCACCACCGGGACAGACACAGATACGCAGTATTTT.

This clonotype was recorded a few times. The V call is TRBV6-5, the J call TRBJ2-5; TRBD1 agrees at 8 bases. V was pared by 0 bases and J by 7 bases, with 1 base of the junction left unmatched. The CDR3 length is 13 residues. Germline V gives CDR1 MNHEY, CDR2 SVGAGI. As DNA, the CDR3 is TGTGCCAGCAGTTACTCACAGGGGGGGACCCAGTACTTC. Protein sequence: CASSYSQGGTQYF.

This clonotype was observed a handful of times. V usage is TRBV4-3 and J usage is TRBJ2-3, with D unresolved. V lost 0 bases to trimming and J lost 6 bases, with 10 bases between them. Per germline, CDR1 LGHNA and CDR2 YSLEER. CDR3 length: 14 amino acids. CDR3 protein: CASSQDHSTDTQYF. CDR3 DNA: TGCGCCAGCAGCCAAGATCATTCGACTGATACGCAGTATTTT.

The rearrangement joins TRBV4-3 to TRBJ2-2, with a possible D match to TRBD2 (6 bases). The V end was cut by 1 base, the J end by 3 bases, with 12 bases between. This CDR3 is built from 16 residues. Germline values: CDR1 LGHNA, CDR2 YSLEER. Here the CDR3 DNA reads TGCGCCAGCAGCCAAGGAGCGTCGGGAGACACCGGGGAGCTGTTTTTT. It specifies CASSQGASGDTGELFF.

The CDR3 DNA reads TGTGCCAGCAGTTGGGGACAATCGAATGAGCAGTTCTTC. As protein: CASSWGQSNEQFF. The V call is TRBV12-3 or TRBV12-4, the J call TRBJ2-1; TRBD1 might be the D (6 bases). Trimming shortened V by 4 bases and J by 7 bases, and 11 bases separated the two germline ends. The length of the CDR3 is 13 residues.

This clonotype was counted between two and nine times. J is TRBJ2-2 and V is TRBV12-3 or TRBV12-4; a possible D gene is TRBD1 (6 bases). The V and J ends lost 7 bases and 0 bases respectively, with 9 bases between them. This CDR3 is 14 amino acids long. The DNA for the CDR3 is TGTGCCAGCAAAAGACAGGCGAACACCGGGGAGCTGTTTTTT. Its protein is CASKRQANTGELFF.

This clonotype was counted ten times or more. The CDR3 bases are TGCGCCAGCAGCCAAGATCCCAGGGCTACAATTGAGCAGTTCTTC. As protein: CASSQDPRATIEQFF. V usage is TRBV4-1 and J usage is TRBJ2-1; weak D call: TRBD1 (5 bases). The CDR3 totals 15 residues. Trimming removed 0 bases at V and 9 bases at J, with 15 bases between. Germline CDR1 MGHRA, CDR2 YSYEKL.

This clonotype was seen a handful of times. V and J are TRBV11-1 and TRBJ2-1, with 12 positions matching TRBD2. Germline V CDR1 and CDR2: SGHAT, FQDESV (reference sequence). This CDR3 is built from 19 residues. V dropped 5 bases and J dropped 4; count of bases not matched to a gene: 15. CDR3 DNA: TGTGCCAGCAGCACCCTCCTGGGGATTACTAGCGGGGGGTACAATGAGCAGTTCTTC. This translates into CASSTLLGITSGGYNEQFF.

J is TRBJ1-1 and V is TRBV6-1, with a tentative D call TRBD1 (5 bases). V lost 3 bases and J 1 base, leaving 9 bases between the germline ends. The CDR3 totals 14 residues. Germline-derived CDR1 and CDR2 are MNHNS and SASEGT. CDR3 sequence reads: CASSEGGENTEAFF. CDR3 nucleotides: TGTGCCAGCAGTGAGGGAGGGGAGAACACTGAAGCTTTCTTT.

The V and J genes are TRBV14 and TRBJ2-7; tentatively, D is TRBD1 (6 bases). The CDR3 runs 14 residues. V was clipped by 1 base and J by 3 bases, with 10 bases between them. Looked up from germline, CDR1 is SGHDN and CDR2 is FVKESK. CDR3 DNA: TGTGCCAGCAGCCAAGGGGGGACATTCTACGAGCAGTACTTC. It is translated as CASSQGGTFYEQYF. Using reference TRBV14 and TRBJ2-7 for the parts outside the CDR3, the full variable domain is EAGVTQFPSHSVIEKGQTVTLRCDPISGHDNLYWYRRVMGKEIKFLLHFVKESKQDESGMPNNRFLAERTGGTYSTLKVQPAELEDSGVYFCASSQGGTFYEQYFGPGTRLTVT.

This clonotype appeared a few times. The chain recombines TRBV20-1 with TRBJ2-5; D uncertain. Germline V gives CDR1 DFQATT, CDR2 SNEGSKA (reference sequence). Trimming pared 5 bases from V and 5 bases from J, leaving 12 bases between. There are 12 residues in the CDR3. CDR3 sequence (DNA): TGCAGTGCTGGTGATAGACGGGAGACCCAGTACTTC. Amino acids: CSAGDRRETQYF.

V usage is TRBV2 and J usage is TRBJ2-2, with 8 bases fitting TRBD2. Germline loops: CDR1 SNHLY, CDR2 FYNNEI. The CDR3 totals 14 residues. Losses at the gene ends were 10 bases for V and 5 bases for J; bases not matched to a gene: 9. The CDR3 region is CATPGGPRTGELFF. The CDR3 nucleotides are TGTGCCACCCCGGGGGGGCCTCGGACCGGGGAGCTGTTTTTT.

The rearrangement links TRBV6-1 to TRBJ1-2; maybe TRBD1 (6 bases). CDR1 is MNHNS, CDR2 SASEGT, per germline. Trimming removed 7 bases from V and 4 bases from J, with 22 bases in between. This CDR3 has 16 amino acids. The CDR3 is CASTRRTDNLRYGYTF. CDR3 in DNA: TGTGCCAGCACCCGGCGGACAGACAACTTACGCTATGGCTACACCTTC.

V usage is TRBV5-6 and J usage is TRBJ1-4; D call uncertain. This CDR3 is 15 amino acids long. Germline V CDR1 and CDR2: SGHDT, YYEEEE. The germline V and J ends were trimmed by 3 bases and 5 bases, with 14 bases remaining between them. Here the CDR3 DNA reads TGTGCCAGCAGCTGGGCCGGGCGACCAAATGAAAAACTGTTTTTT. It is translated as CASSWAGRPNEKLFF.

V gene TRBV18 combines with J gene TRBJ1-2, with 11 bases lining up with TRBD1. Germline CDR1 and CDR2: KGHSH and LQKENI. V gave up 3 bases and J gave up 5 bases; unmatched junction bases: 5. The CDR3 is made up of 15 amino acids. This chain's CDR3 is CASSPGQGAGYGYTF. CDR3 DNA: TGTGCCAGCTCACCCGGACAGGGGGCAGGGTATGGCTACACCTTC.